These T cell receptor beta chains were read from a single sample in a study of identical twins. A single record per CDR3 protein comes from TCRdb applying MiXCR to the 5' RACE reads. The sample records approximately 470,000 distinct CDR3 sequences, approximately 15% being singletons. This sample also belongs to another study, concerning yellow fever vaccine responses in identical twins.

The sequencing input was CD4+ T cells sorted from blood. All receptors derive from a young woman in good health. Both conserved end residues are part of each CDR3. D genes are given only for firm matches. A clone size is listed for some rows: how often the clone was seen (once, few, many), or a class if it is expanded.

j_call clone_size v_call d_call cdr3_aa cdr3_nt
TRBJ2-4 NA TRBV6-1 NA CASSPKLGIAKNIQYF TGTGCCAGCAGTCCCAAGCTCGGAATAGCCAAAAACATTCAGTACTTC
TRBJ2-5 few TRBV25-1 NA CASSEPRPPETQYF TGTGCCAGCAGTGAGCCCCGTCCGCCAGAGACCCAGTACTTC
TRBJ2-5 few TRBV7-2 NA CASSLTNLQETQYF TGTGCCAGCAGCTTGACTAACCTACAAGAGACCCAGTACTTC
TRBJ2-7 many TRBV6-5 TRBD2 CASSYRPLAGVGYEQYF TGTGCCAGCAGTTACCGGCCACTAGCGGGAGTGGGTTACGAGCAGTACTTC
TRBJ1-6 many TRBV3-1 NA CASSQPSGGSPLHF TGTGCCAGCAGCCAGCCGTCCGGGGGGTCACCCCTCCACTTT
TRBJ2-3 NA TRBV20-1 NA CSPRLTDSTDTQYF TGCAGTCCGCGGCTAACGGATAGCACAGATACGCAGTATTTT
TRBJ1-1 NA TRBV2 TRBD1 CASRDDRGRDTEAFF TGTGCCAGCAGGGATGACAGGGGGCGGGATACTGAAGCTTTCTTT
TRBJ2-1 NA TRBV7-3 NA CASSPRARAYGNNEQFF TGTGCCAGCAGCCCCAGGGCCAGGGCATATGGGAACAATGAGCAGTTCTTC
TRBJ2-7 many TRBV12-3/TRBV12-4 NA CASTHFEGGRFSYEQYF TGTGCCAGCACCCATTTTGAGGGTGGGAGGTTTTCCTACGAGCAGTACTTC
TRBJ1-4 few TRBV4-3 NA CASSQDQRAAKEKLFF TGCGCCAGCAGCCAAGATCAGAGGGCCGCGAAGGAAAAACTGTTTTTT
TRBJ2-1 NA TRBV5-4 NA CASSRRDGYNEQFF TGTGCCAGCAGCAGAAGGGACGGATACAATGAGCAGTTCTTC
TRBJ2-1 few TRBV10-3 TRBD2 CAISGTSGSRQFF TGTGCCATCAGTGGGACTAGCGGGAGTCGGCAGTTCTTC
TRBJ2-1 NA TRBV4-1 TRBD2 CASSQDFGAGGAYNEQFF TGCGCCAGCAGCCAAGACTTCGGTGCGGGGGGTGCCTACAATGAGCAGTTCTTC
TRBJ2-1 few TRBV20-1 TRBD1 CSARVGQVYNEQFF TGCAGTGCTAGAGTCGGACAGGTCTACAATGAGCAGTTCTTC
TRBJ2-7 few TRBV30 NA CAWSALLENYEQYF TGTGCCTGGAGTGCATTACTAGAAAACTACGAGCAGTACTTC
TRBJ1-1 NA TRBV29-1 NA CSVLGPLNTEAFF TGCAGCGTCCTCGGGCCACTGAACACTGAAGCTTTCTTT
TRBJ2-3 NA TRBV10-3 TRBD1 CAISKGQGGTDTQYF TGTGCCATCAGCAAGGGACAGGGGGGCACAGATACGCAGTATTTT
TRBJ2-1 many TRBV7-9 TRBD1 CASNTYEGQNEQFF TGTGCCAGCAATACGTACGAGGGACAGAATGAGCAGTTCTTC
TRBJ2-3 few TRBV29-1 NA CSLELRDTQYF TGCAGCCTAGAATTGAGAGATACGCAGTATTTT
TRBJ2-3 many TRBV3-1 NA CASSPDISYTQYF TGTGCCAGCAGCCCGGACATTTCTTATACGCAGTATTTT
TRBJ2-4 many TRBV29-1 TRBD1 CSLGTGDGIQYF TGCAGCCTCGGGACAGGCGACGGCATTCAGTACTTC
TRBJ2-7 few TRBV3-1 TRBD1 CASSRTPGQGPYEQYF TGTGCCAGCAGCCGAACCCCAGGACAGGGTCCCTACGAGCAGTACTTC
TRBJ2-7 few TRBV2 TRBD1 CASSDATGGYEQYF TGTGCCAGCAGTGACGCGACAGGGGGATACGAGCAGTACTTC
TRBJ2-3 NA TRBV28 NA CASSETVINTQYF TGTGCCAGCAGCGAGACCGTTATAAATACGCAGTATTTT
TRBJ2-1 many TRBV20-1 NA CSALGSLLNEQFF TGCAGTGCCCTAGGGAGTCTACTCAATGAGCAGTTCTTC
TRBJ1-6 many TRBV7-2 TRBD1 CASSPKTGANSPLHF TGTGCCAGCAGCCCAAAGACAGGGGCAAATTCACCCCTCCACTTT
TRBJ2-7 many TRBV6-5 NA CASSYSGTDSYEQYF TGTGCCAGCAGTTACTCAGGGACGGACTCCTACGAGCAGTACTTC
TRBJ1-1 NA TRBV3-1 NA CASSQETYEAFF TGTGCCAGCAGCCAAGAGACATATGAAGCTTTCTTT
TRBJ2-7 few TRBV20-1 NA CSAFGGALLYEQYF TGCAGTGCCTTCGGGGGTGCCTTACTCTACGAGCAGTACTTC
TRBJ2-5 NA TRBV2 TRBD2 CASRPLAGGLETQYF TGTGCCAGCAGACCATTAGCGGGGGGGCTTGAGACCCAGTACTTC
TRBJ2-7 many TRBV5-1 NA CASSLGVIYEQYF TGCGCCAGCAGCTTGGGGGTCATCTACGAGCAGTACTTC
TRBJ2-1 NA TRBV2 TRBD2 CASSGQTLAEYNEQFF TGTGCCAGCAGTGGCCAGACACTAGCGGAGTACAATGAGCAGTTCTTC
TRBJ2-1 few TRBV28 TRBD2 CASSLPYERELF TGTGCCAGCAGTCTTCCGTACGAGCGGGAGCTCTTC
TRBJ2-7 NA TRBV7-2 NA CASSSPTPYEQYF TGTGCCAGCAGCTCCCCTACCCCTTACGAGCAGTACTTC
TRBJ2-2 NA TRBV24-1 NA CATNFMGGAGGELFF TGTGCCACCAACTTTATGGGGGGGGCCGGCGGGGAGCTGTTTTTT
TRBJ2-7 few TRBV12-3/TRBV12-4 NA CASSFSGDYEQYF TGTGCCAGCAGTTTTTCAGGGGACTACGAGCAGTACTTC
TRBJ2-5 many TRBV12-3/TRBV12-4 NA CASSPSTGIQETQYF TGTGCCAGCAGTCCCTCGACGGGAATCCAAGAGACCCAGTACTTC
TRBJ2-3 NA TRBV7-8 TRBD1 CASSTSGQGLGTDTQYF TGTGCCAGCAGCACATCGGGACAGGGGTTGGGCACAGATACGCAGTATTTT
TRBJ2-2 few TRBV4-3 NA CASSQAAIYTGELFF TGCGCCAGCAGCCAAGCGGCAATTTACACCGGGGAGCTGTTTTTT
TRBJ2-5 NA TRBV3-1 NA CASSIQFQETQYF TGTGCCAGCAGCATACAGTTCCAAGAGACCCAGTACTTC
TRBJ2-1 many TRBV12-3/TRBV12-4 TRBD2 CASRTSGNNEQFF TGTGCCAGCCGGACTAGCGGGAACAATGAGCAGTTCTTC
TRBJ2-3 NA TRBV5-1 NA CASSTERGFRTDTQYF TGCGCCAGCAGTACGGAAAGAGGGTTCCGCACAGATACGCAGTATTTT
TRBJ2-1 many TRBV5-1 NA CASSAGQSSYNEQFF TGCGCCAGCAGCGCGGGACAGAGCTCCTACAATGAGCAGTTCTTC
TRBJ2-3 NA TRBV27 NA CASRWQKSTDTQYF TGTGCCAGTAGGTGGCAAAAAAGCACAGATACGCAGTATTTT
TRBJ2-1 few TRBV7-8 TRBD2 CASSQREGSENEQFF TGTGCCAGCAGCCAGCGGGAGGGCAGTGAGAATGAGCAGTTCTTC
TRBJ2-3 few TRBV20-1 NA CSAHNWGGRDTQYF TGCAGTGCTCACAATTGGGGAGGCCGAGATACGCAGTATTTT
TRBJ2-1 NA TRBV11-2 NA CASSKDRGVGAYNEQFF TGTGCCAGCAGCAAAGACCGGGGGGTGGGGGCGTACAATGAGCAGTTCTTC
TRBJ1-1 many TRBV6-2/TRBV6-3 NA CASSKDIRTTEAFF TGTGCCAGCAGTAAAGACATACGAACGACTGAAGCTTTCTTT